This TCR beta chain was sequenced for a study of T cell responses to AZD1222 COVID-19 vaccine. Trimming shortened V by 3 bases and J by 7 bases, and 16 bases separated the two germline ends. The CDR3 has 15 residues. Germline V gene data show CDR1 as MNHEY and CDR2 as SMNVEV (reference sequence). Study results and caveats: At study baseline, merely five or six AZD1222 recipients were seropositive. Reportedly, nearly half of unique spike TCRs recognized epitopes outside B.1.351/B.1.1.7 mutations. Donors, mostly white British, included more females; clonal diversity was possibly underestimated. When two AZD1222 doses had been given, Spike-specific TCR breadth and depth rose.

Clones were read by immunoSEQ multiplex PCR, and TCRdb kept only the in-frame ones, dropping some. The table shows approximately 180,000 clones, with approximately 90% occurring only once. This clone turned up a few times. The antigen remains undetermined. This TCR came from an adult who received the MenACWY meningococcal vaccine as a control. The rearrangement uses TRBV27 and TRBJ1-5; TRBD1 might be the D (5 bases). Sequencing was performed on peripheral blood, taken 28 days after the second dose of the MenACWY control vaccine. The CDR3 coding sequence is TGTGCCAGCAGTTTTGATGGGGCAGTGGACCAGCCCCAGCATTTT. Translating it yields CASSFDGAVDQPQHF.